Below are 22 T cell receptor beta chains sequenced from a single sample in a study of T cells in Graves' hyperthyroidism and ophthalmopathy. The investigators amplified TCR beta CDR3 regions from RNA transcripts. Carried out on the TCR CDR3, a first-round RT-PCR used the HTBI primer set. From the multiplex PCR reads, TCRdb called clonotypes with MiXCR, one entry per CDR3 protein. The sample lists 450,000 to 600,000 distinct CDR3 sequences, roughly 15% occurring once. Sample: blood. The receptors were gathered from a middle-aged woman with Graves' hyperthyroidism.

V and J are TRBV4-1 and TRBJ2-3; D ambiguous. The germline V gene has CDR1 MGHRA and CDR2 YSYEKL. The CDR3 spans 16 residues. Trimming cost V 6 bases and J 0 bases, with 16 bases left between them. Here the CDR3 DNA reads TGCGCCAGCAGTCCTAAATTGCTAGGTAGCACAGATACGCAGTATTTT. Its protein product is CASSPKLLGSTDTQYF.

This clonotype has ten or more counts. This sequence joins TRBV20-1 and TRBJ2-1; tentatively, D is TRBD2 (6 bases). V dropped 5 bases and J dropped 4 bases, with 15 bases sitting between them. Germline V CDR1 and CDR2: DFQATT, SNEGSKA (reference sequence). The CDR3 length is 14 residues. CDR3 protein: CSARGVGRYNEQFF. The DNA for the CDR3 is TGCAGTGCTCGGGGTGTCGGGAGATACAATGAGCAGTTCTTC.

This chain links TRBV6-2 or TRBV6-3 with TRBJ2-1; the D gene could be TRBD1 or TRBD2 (5 bases each). In germline, CDR1 is MNHEY, CDR2 SVGEGT. The CDR3 covers 12 residues. Between the trimmed V and J ends, which lost 6 bases and 10 bases, there was a span of 13 bases. The CDR3 DNA reads as TGTGCCAGCAGGGGACCCTCCGGGGAGCAGTTCTTC. This encodes CASRGPSGEQFF.

This clonotype was detected a few times. The CDR3 is CASSEPLVDRASTEAFF. The CDR3 DNA reads TGCGCCAGCAGCGAACCGTTAGTTGACAGGGCTTCCACTGAAGCTTTCTTT. The chain uses TRBV5-1 and TRBJ1-1; 7 nucleotides align to TRBD1. This CDR3 has 17 amino acids. The germline gives CDR1 SGHRS, CDR2 YFSETQ. V was pared by 4 bases and J by 4 bases, with 16 bases of the junction left unmatched.

This clonotype was picked up many times. V gene TRBV28 combines with J gene TRBJ1-2; the D is unclear. Looked up from germline, CDR1 is MDHEN and CDR2 is SYDVKM. Trimming removed 7 bases at V and 8 bases at J, with 14 bases between. CDR3 size: 12 residues. CDR3 sequence reads: CASKRTSSGYTF. CDR3 DNA: TGTGCCAGCAAACGGACCTCCTCAGGCTACACCTTC.

This clonotype occurred many times. The chain carries TRBV2 and TRBJ2-3; 9 nucleotides line up with TRBD1. The CDR3 has 15 residues. From germline, CDR1 is SNHLY and CDR2 FYNNEI. The trim removed 9 bases at V and 7 bases at J, leaving 14 bases unmatched. CDR3 sequence reads: CASFPGQGAWNTQYF. CDR3 nucleotide sequence: TGTGCCAGTTTCCCGGGACAGGGAGCTTGGAATACGCAGTATTTT.

This clonotype occurred a few times. One end of the junction fails to match germline, which may point to a read error. The genes are TRBV9 and TRBJ2-1, with TRBD2 matching 7 bases. Germline V CDR1 and CDR2: SGDLS, YYNGEE. The CDR3 is 17 residues long. CDR3: CASSVGGAGVGYNEQSF. The CDR3 DNA reads TGTGCCAGCAGCGTAGGGGGCGCGGGAGTGGGGTACAATGAGCAGTCCTTC.

The V gene is TRBV9, the J gene TRBJ1-6; D gene uncertain. This CDR3 is built from 13 residues. V was trimmed by 7 bases and J by 7 bases, leaving 12 bases between them. Per germline, CDR1 SGDLS and CDR2 YYNGEE. Written as DNA, the CDR3 is TGTGCCAGCCGGAGGGTGGAGAATTCACCCCTCCACTTT. The encoded protein is CASRRVENSPLHF.

The genes are TRBV24-1 and TRBJ1-5, with D possibly matching TRBD1 (6 bases). V shed 6 bases and J shed 4 bases, with 12 bases lying between them. Looked up from germline, CDR1 is KGHDR and CDR2 is SFDVKD. The length of the CDR3 is 14 residues. The CDR3 loop reads CATSPNRENQPQHF. CDR3 nucleotides: TGTGCCACCAGTCCTAACAGGGAAAATCAGCCCCAGCATTTT.

This clonotype was observed at least ten times. This sequence joins TRBV20-1 and TRBJ2-2; TRBD1 agrees at 10 bases. The germline V gene encodes CDR1 DFQATT and CDR2 SNEGSKA (reference sequence). The CDR3 contains 14 residues. V lost 4 bases and J lost 6; bases outside the gene matches: 5. CDR3 nucleotides: TGCAGTGCTACGACAGGGGGCTGGTCCGGGGAGCTGTTTTTT. It encodes CSATTGGWSGELFF.

The chain joins TRBV9 to TRBJ2-1; D remains unclear. V dropped 0 bases and J dropped 5 bases, with 15 bases sitting between them. The CDR3 is 16 amino acids. Per the germline V gene, CDR1 is SGDLS and CDR2 is YYNGEE. CDR3 DNA: TGTGCCAGCAGCGTAGAGTCCTTTCCCCCGAACAATGAGCAGTTCTTC. This sequence encodes CASSVESFPPNNEQFF.

With respect to this clonotype: A much larger clone differs by one base, so this may be a read error. The V gene is TRBV28, the J gene TRBJ2-7, with 13 bases fitting TRBD2. V trimming: 7 bases; J trimming: 2 bases; junction bases outside the gene matches: 8. The CDR3 covers 16 residues. Germline V gene data show CDR1 as MDHEN and CDR2 as SYDVKM. CDR3 bases: TGTGCCAGCAATTCCTTGACTAGCGGGAGGCCCTACGAGCAGTACTTC. This translates into CASNSLTSGRPYEQYF. Filled out from reference TRBV28 and TRBJ2-7, the complete variable domain reads DVKVTQSSRYLVKRTGEKVFLECVQDMDHENMFWYRQDPGLGLRLIYFSYDVKMKEKGDIPEGYSVSREKKERFSLILESASTNQTSMYLCASNSLTSGRPYEQYFGPGTRLTVT.

This clonotype was seen only a few times. This chain uses TRBV27 with TRBJ2-7; D possibly corresponds to TRBD1 (6 bases). From germline, CDR1 is MNHEY and CDR2 SMNVEV (reference sequence). This CDR3 comprises 13 residues. The germline V and J ends were trimmed by 6 bases and 6 bases, with 15 bases remaining between them. CDR3 residues: CASSMGRGGEQYF. The CDR3 nucleotides read TGTGCCAGCAGCATGGGCCGAGGGGGCGAGCAGTACTTC.

This clonotype occurred many times. V is TRBV7-2 and J is TRBJ1-5; no firm D call. This CDR3 is 16 amino acids long. CDR1 is SGHTA and CDR2 is FQGNSA in the germline V gene. V gave up 5 bases and J gave up 0 bases, with 14 bases separating them. CDR3 in amino acids: CASSLFAAYSNQPQHF. For the CDR3, the DNA is TGTGCCAGCAGCCTCTTCGCCGCTTATAGCAATCAGCCCCAGCATTTT.

This clonotype was detected a few times. The rearrangement joins TRBV19 to TRBJ1-5; TRBD1 matches at 10 bases. Germline CDR1 reads LNHDA; CDR2 reads SQIVND (reference sequence). V lost 7 bases and J lost 5; bases outside the gene matches: 8. This CDR3 spans 15 amino acids. The DNA of the CDR3 is TGTGCCAGTACTACGACAGGGGGCGGCGATCAGCCCCAGCATTTT. This translates into CASTTTGGGDQPQHF.

The chain recombines TRBV2 with TRBJ2-7; 10 nucleotides agree with TRBD2. CDR1 is SNHLY, CDR2 FYNNEI, per germline. V was pared by 5 bases and J by 2 bases, with 3 bases of the junction left unmatched. The CDR3 consists of 14 residues. The CDR3 loop is CASSTGTSAYEQYF. In DNA form, the CDR3 reads TGTGCCAGCAGTACGGGGACTAGCGCCTACGAGCAGTACTTC.

This clonotype was seen at least ten times. The chain employs TRBV3-1 and TRBJ2-1, with 10 nucleotides matching TRBD2. The CDR3 has 16 amino acids. Germline CDR1 and CDR2: LGHDT and YNNKEL (reference sequence). After removal of 7 bases from V and 0 bases from J, the junction contained 6 bases not matched to a gene. CDR3 DNA: TGTGCCAGCACCCCACTAGCGGGAAGCTCCTACAATGAGCAGTTCTTC. Residues: CASTPLAGSSYNEQFF.

With respect to this clonotype: This may come from a read error, since a much larger clone is one base off. The chain employs TRBV5-1 and TRBJ2-2; the D gene is possibly TRBD2 (7 bases). The CDR3 runs 16 residues. Per the germline V gene, CDR1 is SGHRS and CDR2 is YFSETQ. V lost 7 bases and J lost 5, with 21 bases in between. The CDR3 region has the DNA TGCGCCAGCCTTCCCGGGGGGCAGATCGAAACCGGGGAGCTGTTTTTT. Its protein product is CASLPGGQIETGELFF. The whole variable domain, remainder taken from reference TRBV5-1 and TRBJ2-2, is KAGVTQTPRYLIKTRGQQVTLSCSPISGHRSVSWYQQTPGQGLQFLFEYFSETQRNKGNFPGRFSGRQFSNSRSEMNVSTLELGDSALYLCASLPGGQIETGELFFGEGSRLTVL.

The chain has TRBV3-1 and TRBJ2-2, with TRBD2 as a possible D gene (6 bases). The V gene's germline CDR1 is LGHDT and CDR2 YNNKEL (reference sequence). The CDR3 extends over 16 amino acids. The V and J ends lost 4 bases and 1 base respectively, with 13 bases between them. CDR3 loop: CASSRLSGLNTGELFF. The CDR3 bases are TGTGCCAGCAGCCGTTTGAGCGGGTTGAACACCGGGGAGCTGTTTTTT.

This clonotype was seen repeatedly, ten times or more. The chain links TRBV19 to TRBJ1-5; 8 bases are a match to TRBD1. Germline V CDR1 and CDR2: LNHDA, SQIVND (reference sequence). The CDR3 is 16 residues long. Trimming cost V 10 bases and J 4 bases; bases outside gene matches: 15. The CDR3 spells CATSPRTGGINQPQHF. The CDR3 nucleotides are TGTGCCACCTCCCCCCGAACAGGGGGAATTAATCAGCCCCAGCATTTT.

This clonotype was counted at least ten times. This chain links TRBV12-3 or TRBV12-4 with TRBJ1-1; D not resolved. V lost 5 bases and J 1 base, leaving 17 bases between the germline ends. The CDR3 is made up of 16 amino acids. The CDR3 loop is CASSLTLAGPNTEAFF. CDR3 bases: TGTGCCAGCAGTCTAACACTGGCCGGACCGAACACTGAAGCTTTCTTT.

This clonotype was counted ten times or more. The gene calls are TRBV20-1 and TRBJ2-7, with 7 positions matching TRBD1. The ends lost 4 bases at V and 4 bases at J; junction bases unmatched: 10. The CDR3 has 14 amino acids. CDR1 and CDR2 (germline): DFQATT, SNEGSKA (reference sequence). The CDR3 sequence: CSATQTGYPYEQYF. In DNA, the CDR3 is TGCAGTGCTACTCAGACAGGGTACCCATACGAGCAGTACTTC.